This TCR beta chain was recovered during a study of regulatory T cells in long-lasting Graves disease. The sample's time point: newly diagnosed GD, antithyroid drugs for less than 3 months. After RNA was extracted from PBMCs, the TCR library was made from it. With EDTA tubes as the receptacles, approximately 10 milliliters of peripheral blood were drawn. Assembly of TCR beta libraries relied on iRepertoire HTBI primers together with Arm-PCR of CDR3 regions. Each CDR3 protein is one row after TCRdb ran MiXCR on the multiplex PCR reads. The sample consists of 380,000 or so distinct CDR3 sequences, about 16% of them appearing once. V trimming: 4 bases; J trimming: 1 base; junction bases outside the gene matches: 9. The CDR3 runs to 18 residues. Germline V gene lookup returns CDR1 LGHDT and CDR2 YNNKEL (reference sequence). This clonotype appeared many times. The same sample was also studied in work on T cells in Graves' hyperthyroidism and ophthalmopathy. Per that study: Hyperthyroidism of Graves' type that showed no ophthalmopathy progression within 18 months was stable.

The TCR sequence derives from a woman in her late teens or twenties with Graves disease. The chain joins TRBV3-1 to TRBJ2-5; 13 bases line up with TRBD2. Sequences were derived from peripheral blood mononuclear cells (PBMCs), sampled at new diagnosis, from a patient treated with antithyroid drugs. CDR3 loop: CASSPDRLAGGIQETQYF. CDR3 coding DNA: TGTGCCAGCAGCCCAGATAGACTAGCGGGGGGAATCCAAGAGACCCAGTACTTC.